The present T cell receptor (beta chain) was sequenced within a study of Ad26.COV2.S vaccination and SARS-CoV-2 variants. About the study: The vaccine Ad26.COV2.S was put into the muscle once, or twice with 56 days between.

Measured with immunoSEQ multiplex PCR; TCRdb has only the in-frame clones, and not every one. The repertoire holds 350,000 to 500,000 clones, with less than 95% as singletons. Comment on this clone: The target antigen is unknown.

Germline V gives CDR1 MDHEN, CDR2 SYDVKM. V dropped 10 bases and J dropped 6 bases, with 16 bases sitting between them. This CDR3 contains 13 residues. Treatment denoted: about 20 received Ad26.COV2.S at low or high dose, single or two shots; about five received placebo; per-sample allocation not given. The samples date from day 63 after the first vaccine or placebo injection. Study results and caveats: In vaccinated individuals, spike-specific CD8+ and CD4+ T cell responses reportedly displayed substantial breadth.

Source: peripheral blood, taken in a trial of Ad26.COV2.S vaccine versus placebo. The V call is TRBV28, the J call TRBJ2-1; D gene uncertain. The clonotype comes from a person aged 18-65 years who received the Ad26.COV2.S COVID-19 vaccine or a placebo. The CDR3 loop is CATGYFAVNEQFF. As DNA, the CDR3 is TGTGCCACTGGCTACTTTGCGGTCAATGAGCAGTTCTTC.